The following is a T cell receptor (beta chain) sequence with its context. What it recognizes is unknown. Trimming shortened V by 0 bases and J by 5 bases, and 8 bases separated the two germline ends. In germline, CDR1 is SGHRS, CDR2 YFSETQ. The CDR3 is made up of 13 amino acids. This sample was included in a study of OX40 agonist ivuxolimab in advanced cancers. As for the study in general: Treatment received earlier with anti-PD-1, anti-PD-L1 or anti-CTLA-4 agents was allowed, and 40% had some. Patients achieving partial responses numbered three: one hepatocellular carcinoma case and two cutaneous melanoma cases. Regarding the study as a whole: Antigen specificity was not determined for the expanded peripheral T cells.

Method: immunoSEQ multiplex PCR; TCRdb's copy keeps in-frame clones and lacks some. The sample records around 66,000 clones, roughly nine tenths being singletons. The chain recombines TRBV5-1 with TRBJ1-2; D unresolved. This TCR derives from an adult with an advanced solid tumor such as melanoma, head and neck, liver or kidney cancer. The sample here was CD4+ or CD8+ T cells sorted from blood, taken in a trial of the OX40 agonist ivuxolimab. The CDR3 reads CASSLETDYGYTF. The CDR3, as DNA: TGCGCCAGCAGCTTGGAGACTGATTATGGCTACACCTTC.